The next 20 T cell receptor beta chains were all read from a single sample in a study of T-cell memory formation after mild COVID-19. TCRdb reprocessed the 5' RACE reads via MiXCR and lists one record per CDR3 protein. The table lists 380,000 or so distinct CDR3 sequences, over 13% of them singletons. Sequencing was done on a sample of PBMCs or a T cell subset sorted from them (not recorded which). The receptors shown here come from a man aged 18 to 30 who had mild COVID-19 (a few samples of this study predate the infection). Cell type and time point are not known.

This clonotype was detected once. The chain uses TRBV7-2 and TRBJ1-5, with D possibly being TRBD1 (5 bases). The CDR3 covers 14 residues. The germline V gene encodes CDR1 SGHTA and CDR2 FQGNSA. Trimming took 3 bases from V and 4 from J, leaving 10 bases between them. The CDR3: CASSFSWTNQPQHF. The DNA for the CDR3 is TGTGCCAGCAGCTTTTCGTGGACAAATCAGCCCCAGCATTTT.

The genes are TRBV5-1 and TRBJ1-2, with TRBD1 matching 7 bases. CDR3 size: 14 residues. V lost 4 bases, J lost 6 bases, and 9 bases stayed unmatched. Germline V gene sequence: CDR1 SGHRS, CDR2 YFSETQ. The CDR3, as DNA: TGCGCCAGCAGCCTAGGACAGGAGGGCGATGGCTACACCTTC. The encoded protein is CASSLGQEGDGYTF.

This chain connects TRBV3-1 to TRBJ2-2, with a tentative D call TRBD1 (5 bases). The CDR3 has 14 amino acids. Trimming removed 1 base at V and 5 bases at J, with 8 bases between. Per germline, CDR1 LGHDT and CDR2 YNNKEL (reference sequence). The CDR3: CASSQARTTGELFF. The CDR3 nucleotides read TGTGCCAGCAGCCAAGCCCGGACAACCGGGGAGCTGTTTTTT.

The chain employs TRBV28 and TRBJ1-1; a possible D gene is TRBD1 (6 bases). This CDR3 comprises 17 residues. Germline lookup yields CDR1 MDHEN and CDR2 SYDVKM. V gave up 5 bases and J gave up 4 bases, with 23 bases separating them. CDR3 protein: CASSVFTGSPGSTEAFF. The DNA of the CDR3 is TGTGCCAGCAGTGTCTTCACAGGGAGTCCGGGGAGCACTGAAGCTTTCTTT.

This clonotype was picked up a small number of times. The CDR3 region has the DNA TGTGCCACCAGCTCCCGGACAGGGACGACCAAAAACATTCAGTACTTC. It specifies CATSSRTGTTKNIQYF. The chain couples TRBV15 to TRBJ2-4; 8 bases are a match to TRBD1. V lost 5 bases, J lost 2 bases, and 8 bases stayed unmatched. In germline, CDR1 is LNHNV, CDR2 YYDKDF (reference sequence). This CDR3 comprises 16 residues.

This clonotype was recorded a few times. This chain links TRBV20-1 with TRBJ2-7; 8 positions agree with TRBD1. V lost 3 bases, J lost 0 bases, and 4 bases stayed unmatched. The CDR3 length is 14 residues. The V gene's germline CDR1 is DFQATT and CDR2 SNEGSKA (reference sequence). This CDR3 reads CSARDRASSYEQYF. Written as DNA, the CDR3 is TGCAGTGCTAGGGACAGGGCCTCCTCCTACGAGCAGTACTTC.

V and J are TRBV7-8 and TRBJ2-7; 13 positions match TRBD2. Germline V gives CDR1 SGHVS, CDR2 FQNEAQ. V gave up 5 bases and J gave up 7 bases; unmatched junction bases: 11. This CDR3 region has 16 residues. CDR3 sequence (DNA): TGTGCCAGCAGCCCAGGACTAGCGGGGGCCCTGGGGGAGCAGTACTTC. Protein product: CASSPGLAGALGEQYF.

This clonotype was counted ten times or more. The chain joins TRBV4-3 to TRBJ1-3, with D unclear. Germline V CDR1 and CDR2: LGHNA, YSLEER. The CDR3 extends over 15 amino acids. The ends were cut back, 1 base at V and 0 bases at J, with 7 bases in the middle. The CDR3, as DNA: TGCGCCAGCAGCCAAGGGAGAAGCTCTGGAAACACCATATATTTT. This encodes CASSQGRSSGNTIYF.

This clonotype was observed a few times. The chain employs TRBV5-1 and TRBJ1-6, with a possible D match to TRBD1 (6 bases). The CDR3 consists of 14 residues. The V end lost 4 bases, the J end lost 7 bases, and 12 bases lay between the germline ends. Per the germline V gene, CDR1 is SGHRS and CDR2 is YFSETQ. As DNA, the CDR3 is TGCGCCAGCAGCACGGACAGACAAAATTCACCCCTCCACTTT. Its protein is CASSTDRQNSPLHF.

The genes are TRBV15 and TRBJ1-2, with D possibly being TRBD1 (5 bases). The V gene lost 5 bases and the J gene lost 8 bases, with 9 bases spanning the gap. Germline V gene data show CDR1 as LNHNV and CDR2 as YYDKDF (reference sequence). The CDR3 totals 11 residues. CDR3 amino acids: CATSGQGGYTF. The CDR3 region has the DNA TGTGCCACCAGCGGCCAGGGAGGCTACACCTTC. The whole variable domain, filled in from reference TRBV15 and TRBJ1-2, reads DAMVIQNPRYQVTQFGKPVTLSCSQTLNHNVMYWYQQKSSQAPKLLFHYYDKDFNNEADTPDNFQSRRPNTSFCFLDIRSPGLGDTAMYLCATSGQGGYTFGSGTRLTVV.

The chain combines TRBV10-3 with TRBJ2-2, with D possibly TRBD2 on 7 matching bases. Trimming stripped 6 bases from V and 5 bases from J, with 19 bases between. There are 16 residues in the CDR3. Germline V gives CDR1 ENHRY, CDR2 SYGVKD. CDR3 in amino acids: CAISRRGGDDTGELFF. The CDR3 bases are TGTGCCATCAGCCGAAGGGGGGGCGACGATACCGGGGAGCTGTTTTTT.

This clonotype was seen a few times. The chain carries TRBV7-9 and TRBJ2-3; possibly TRBD1 for D (6 bases). Germline V gene lookup returns CDR1 SEHNR and CDR2 FQNEAQ (reference sequence). The CDR3 covers 14 residues. V was clipped by 7 bases and J by 4 bases, with 15 bases between them. CDR3 nucleotides: TGTGCCAGCACCCCCCAGGGGACGGCAGATACGCAGTATTTT. It codes for CASTPQGTADTQYF.

The chain joins TRBV10-3 to TRBJ1-2; D unclear. Per the germline V gene, CDR1 is ENHRY and CDR2 is SYGVKD. The CDR3 has 13 residues. The germline V and J ends were trimmed by 4 bases and 6 bases, with 12 bases remaining between them. The DNA for the CDR3 is TGTGCCATCAGTGGCCGGGGTAGCGATGGCTACACCTTC. Protein product: CAISGRGSDGYTF.

The rearrangement links TRBV9 to TRBJ1-6; D gene unclear. Looked up from germline, CDR1 is SGDLS and CDR2 is YYNGEE. This CDR3 has 14 residues. Trimming cost V 0 bases and J 7 bases, with 8 bases left between them. Here the CDR3 DNA reads TGTGCCAGCAGCGTAGTTGGACGGAATTCACCCCTCCACTTT. Its protein is CASSVVGRNSPLHF.

The chain links TRBV4-2 to TRBJ2-7; maybe TRBD2 (5 bases). Trimming pared 0 bases from V and 5 bases from J, leaving 14 bases between. The CDR3 consists of 15 residues. Germline CDR1 and CDR2: LGHNA and YNFKEQ. The CDR3: CASSQEYRGFDEQYF. The CDR3 nucleotides read TGTGCCAGCAGCCAAGAGTATCGGGGTTTCGACGAGCAGTACTTC.

This clonotype turned up a few times. V and J are TRBV12-3 or TRBV12-4 and TRBJ1-6; D gene uncertain. Trimming removed 3 bases at V and 8 bases at J, with 11 bases between. The CDR3 runs to 14 residues. The DNA for the CDR3 is TGTGCCAGCAGTTTTACCGGGGTTTATTCACCCCTCCACTTT. Translated: CASSFTGVYSPLHF.

The V and J genes are TRBV7-2 and TRBJ2-7; tentative D call: TRBD2 (6 bases). The CDR3 length is 13 residues. Trimming removed 3 bases at V and 3 bases at J, with 9 bases between. Per the germline V gene, CDR1 is SGHTA and CDR2 is FQGNSA. The CDR3 region is CASSFSGIYEQYV. The CDR3 nucleotides read TGTGCCAGCAGCTTTAGCGGAATCTACGAGCAGTACGTC.

The chain recombines TRBV15 with TRBJ1-4; perhaps TRBD1 as D (5 bases). The CDR3 spans 14 residues. V was cut by 5 bases and J by 10 bases, with 17 bases left in between. Looked up from germline, CDR1 is LNHNV and CDR2 is YYDKDF (reference sequence). DNA for the CDR3: TGTGCCACCAGCGACACCAGGATGGGGGGAAAACTGTTTTTT. It translates to CATSDTRMGGKLFF.

The sample holds a few counts of this clonotype. This chain connects TRBV5-1 to TRBJ1-1; 8 bases are a match to TRBD1. With 4 bases clipped from V and 4 bases from J, the junction kept 9 bases outside the gene matches. In germline, CDR1 is SGHRS, CDR2 YFSETQ. The CDR3 is 15 amino acids. The CDR3 reads CASSPPGQGPTEAFF. In nucleotides, the CDR3 is TGCGCCAGCAGCCCCCCCGGACAGGGTCCCACTGAAGCTTTCTTT.

This chain connects TRBV7-9 to TRBJ1-1; 7 nucleotides line up with TRBD1. Germline trimming cut 4 bases from V and 1 base from J; bases unmatched to any gene: 3. CDR1 and CDR2 from the germline V gene are SEHNR and FQNEAQ (reference sequence). The CDR3 sequence is 14 residues long. The CDR3 nucleotides read TGTGCCAGCAGCTGGGGACAGCGGAACACTGAAGCTTTCTTT. Translation gives CASSWGQRNTEAFF.